These 17 T cell receptor beta chains originate from one sample sequenced in a study of CD8+ T cells in alopecia areata. Extracted RNA was reverse transcribed into cDNA, the sequencing template. The protocol was immunoSEQ multiplex PCR, while the TCRdb copy is restricted to in-frame clones and leaves out a portion. Seen here are approximately 180,000 clones, roughly 60% observed once, and the top ten hold 0.95% to 1.1%. Specified treatment: oral pan-JAK inhibitor, 5-10 mg twice daily. The sequenced sample was CD4+ T cells sorted from blood, obtained at week 24, from a patient treated with tofacitinib. The receptor source for this set is a human donor with alopecia areata.

With respect to this clone: The sample contains more than one DNA sequence encoding this CDR3. V gene TRBV2 combines with J gene TRBJ2-2, with D possibly being TRBD1 (6 bases). The V and J ends lost 8 bases and 3 bases respectively, with 7 bases between them. This CDR3 is built from 12 residues. Looked up from germline, CDR1 is SNHLY and CDR2 is FYNNEI. The DNA for the CDR3 is TGTGCCAGCTCAGGGGACACCGGGGAGCTGTTTTTT. It is translated as CASSGDTGELFF.

The chain combines TRBV29-1 with TRBJ2-7; D unresolved. Looked up from germline, CDR1 is SQVTM and CDR2 is ANQGSEA. CDR3 length: 12 amino acids. Trimming pared 4 bases from V and 0 bases from J, leaving 7 bases between. CDR3 in amino acids: CSVADSSYEQYF. As DNA, the CDR3 is TGCAGCGTTGCCGATAGCTCCTACGAGCAGTACTTC.

As concerns this clone: Within the sample, other DNA sequences also encode this same CDR3. The V gene is TRBV7-9, the J gene TRBJ1-5; 9 bases match TRBD1. This CDR3 comprises 15 residues. V shed 4 bases and J 6 bases; nucleotides not matched to a gene: 7. From germline, CDR1 is SEHNR and CDR2 FQNEAQ (reference sequence). CDR3 amino acids: CASSSGQGSGQPQHF. The CDR3 DNA follows: TGTGCCAGCAGCTCAGGACAGGGGTCCGGTCAGCCCCAGCATTTT. Drawing the rest from reference TRBV7-9 and TRBJ1-5, the complete variable domain is DTGVSQNPRHKITKRGQNVTFRCDPISEHNRLYWYRQTLGQGPEFLTYFQNEAQLEKSRLLSDRFSAERPKGSFSTLEIQRTEQGDSAMYLCASSSGQGSGQPQHFGDGTRLSIL.

This clone was seen a few times. The rearrangement uses TRBV7-2 and TRBJ2-5; 8 bases fit TRBD2. Per germline, CDR1 SGHTA and CDR2 FQGNSA. The V and J ends lost 1 base and 1 base, in that order; junction bases with no gene match: 11. This CDR3 spans 18 amino acids. The chain's CDR3 is CASSLVALGGGPQETQYF. DNA of the CDR3: TGTGCCAGCAGCTTAGTCGCGCTTGGCGGGGGGCCCCAAGAGACCCAGTACTTC.

V gene TRBV6-5 combines with J gene TRBJ2-1, with 8 bases lining up with TRBD2. The junction had 10 bases not matched to a gene; V was cut back by 7 bases and J by 8 bases. The germline gives CDR1 MNHEY, CDR2 SVGAGI. The CDR3 covers 14 residues. CDR3 loop: CASTRGSGVDEQFF. The CDR3 nucleotides are TGTGCCAGCACCCGGGGTAGCGGGGTGGATGAGCAGTTCTTC.

As regards this clone: The sample holds other DNA sequences that translate to the same CDR3. This chain joins TRBV30 and TRBJ1-5; maybe TRBD1 (5 bases). The CDR3 loop spans 13 amino acids. The germline gives CDR1 GTSNPN, CDR2 SVGIG (reference sequence). Deletions cut 5 bases from V and 5 bases from J, with 13 bases between. CDR3 DNA sequence: TGTGCCTGGTCGGGTGGGGGGGATCAGCCCCAGCATTTT. This encodes CAWSGGGDQPQHF.

The V gene is TRBV7-2, the J gene TRBJ2-3, with D perhaps given as TRBD1 or TRBD2 (5 bases each). V was trimmed by 1 base and J by 2 bases, leaving 13 bases between them. CDR1 is SGHTA, CDR2 FQGNSA, per germline. The CDR3 contains 16 residues. Here the CDR3 DNA reads TGTGCCAGCAGCTTAGTAAATTTGGGGGTCACAGATACGCAGTATTTT. Protein sequence: CASSLVNLGVTDTQYF.

The rearrangement joins TRBV6-1 to TRBJ2-7; D not certain. This CDR3 comprises 12 residues. From germline, CDR1 is MNHNS and CDR2 SASEGT. V lost 4 bases, J lost 5 bases, and 9 bases lay in between. CDR3 bases: TGTGCCAGCAGTGCTCCAGCCGACGAGCAGTACTTC. Translation: CASSAPADEQYF.

The chain combines TRBV25-1 with TRBJ2-1, with D perhaps given as TRBD1 or TRBD2 (5 bases each). The CDR3 loop spans 14 amino acids. Trimming took 4 bases from V and 8 from J, leaving 15 bases between them. Germline V gene data show CDR1 as MGHDK and CDR2 as SYGVNS. CDR3 nucleotide sequence: TGTGCCAGCAGTGCCCGACGGGGACGGGATGAGCAGTTCTTC. Its translation is CASSARRGRDEQFF.

The chain employs TRBV29-1 and TRBJ2-3, with D hard to call. Germline CDR1 is SQVTM and CDR2 is ANQGSEA. V was pared by 6 bases and J by 6 bases, with 13 bases between. This CDR3 is built from 12 residues. Written as DNA, the CDR3 is TGCAGCGTCGGCCTAGGAGTCGATACGCAGTATTTT. Translated, it gives CSVGLGVDTQYF.

Here the CDR3 DNA reads TGTGCCAGCAGTACGACAGGCCTCTACGAGCAGTACTTC. As protein: CASSTTGLYEQYF. This sequence joins TRBV27 and TRBJ2-7; maybe TRBD1 (6 bases). Trimming stripped 5 bases from V and 3 bases from J, with 11 bases between. There are 13 residues in the CDR3. CDR1 is MNHEY and CDR2 is SMNVEV in the germline V gene (reference sequence).

The gene calls are TRBV6-5 and TRBJ1-1; TRBD1 agrees at 8 bases. The CDR3 consists of 14 residues. The germline gives CDR1 MNHEY, CDR2 SVGAGI. V shed 6 bases and J 3 bases; nucleotides not matched to a gene: 6. The CDR3 protein is CASRSPQGDTEAFF. CDR3 DNA: TGTGCCAGCAGGAGTCCACAGGGGGACACTGAAGCTTTCTTT.

The chain combines TRBV14 with TRBJ2-7, with D tentatively TRBD1 (6 bases). The germline V and J ends were trimmed by 3 bases and 10 bases, with 16 bases remaining between them. CDR3 length equals 13 residues. Germline CDR1 SGHDN, CDR2 FVKESK. The CDR3 loop is CASSQILIGTQYF. CDR3 nucleotides: TGTGCCAGCAGCCAGATACTAATCGGGACACAGTACTTC.

The chain couples TRBV19 to TRBJ1-5; D possibly corresponds to TRBD1 (6 bases). The length of the CDR3 is 15 residues. Looked up from germline, CDR1 is LNHDA and CDR2 is SQIVND (reference sequence). V lost 6 bases and J lost 4, with 16 bases in between. The CDR3 region is CASSTNDRYNQPQHF. The CDR3 nucleotides are TGTGCCAGTAGCACAAATGACAGGTATAATCAGCCCCAGCATTTT.

V usage is TRBV25-1 and J usage is TRBJ1-2, with D tentatively TRBD1 (6 bases). The germline V and J ends were trimmed by 5 bases and 9 bases, with 16 bases remaining between them. CDR1 is MGHDK, CDR2 SYGVNS, per germline. CDR3 size: 13 residues. CDR3 amino acids: CASSTTWDISYTF. CDR3 nucleotide sequence: TGTGCCAGCAGTACCACCTGGGACATTAGCTACACCTTC.

This clone was recorded a few times. This chain links TRBV4-2 with TRBJ2-1; 7 nucleotides line up with TRBD2. J gave up 7 bases and V 4 bases, and 7 bases lay outside the gene matches. CDR3 size: 14 residues. Germline V gene lookup returns CDR1 LGHNA and CDR2 YNFKEQ. The CDR3 loop is CASSPGGEVNEQFF. CDR3 sequence (DNA): TGTGCCAGCAGCCCGGGGGGAGAGGTGAATGAGCAGTTCTTC.

The chain recombines TRBV4-3 with TRBJ2-1; 13 positions match TRBD2. The length of the CDR3 is 15 residues. CDR1 LGHNA and CDR2 YSLEER come from the germline V gene. The V and J ends lost 4 bases and 9 bases, in that order; junction bases with no gene match: 6. The chain's CDR3 is CASSLELAGGLEQFF. The DNA of the CDR3 is TGCGCCAGCAGCCTTGAACTAGCGGGGGGGCTTGAGCAGTTCTTC.